Below are 18 T cell receptor beta chains sequenced from a single sample in a study of CD8 T cells in Susac syndrome (dated by TCRdb to the late 2010s). Preparation of the library involved the immunoSEQ multiplex PCR assay. RNA was extracted using the RNeasy kit, and roughly 0.5 to 1 microgram was reverse transcribed with random hexamers. Clones were called with MiXCR by TCRdb after fastp trimmed the public reads at Q25, and only in-frame beta chains were retained. Every entry covers one CDR3 protein and lists the most common genes and DNA from its rows. Across this sample there are about 400,000 distinct CDR3 sequences, with around 85% seen only once. The top ten clones comprise 0.09% to 0.15% of the sample. Sequencing input: CD8+ T cells from PBMCs. The receptors derive from a human donor with multiple sclerosis.

This chain connects TRBV4-1 to TRBJ2-3; 8 positions agree with TRBD2. Germline V gives CDR1 MGHRA, CDR2 YSYEKL. Trimming took 2 bases from V and 0 from J; bases not matched to a gene: 10. The CDR3 covers 18 residues. Here the CDR3 reads CASSQNWAGGLSTDTQYF. CDR3 bases: TGCGCCAGCAGCCAAAATTGGGCGGGGGGCCTGAGCACAGATACGCAGTATTTT.

As concerns this clonotype: One junction end disagrees with the germline gene, perhaps due to a read error. The rearrangement joins TRBV25-1 to TRBJ2-1, with D uncertain. From germline, CDR1 is MGHDK and CDR2 SYGVNS. CDR3 length: 13 residues. The CDR3 DNA reads TGTGCCAGCAGTGAATTTGTCGGTAGTGAGAAGTTCTTC. It is translated as CASSEFVGSEKFF. The variable domain in full, completed from reference TRBV25-1 and TRBJ2-1, reads EADIYQTPRYLVIGTGKKITLECSQTMGHDKMYWYQQDPGMELHLIHYSYGVNSTEKGDLSSESTVSRIRTEHFPLTLESARPSHTSQYLCASSEFVGSEKFFGPGTRLTVL.

V and J are TRBV6-2 or TRBV6-3 and TRBJ2-3; D is undetermined. V lost 8 bases to trimming and J lost 0 bases, with 12 bases between them. The germline CDR1 and CDR2 sequences are MNHEY and SVGEGT. This CDR3 contains 14 residues. CDR3 sequence: CASGEARSTDTQYF. CDR3 DNA sequence: TGTGCCAGCGGGGAAGCGAGGAGCACAGATACGCAGTATTTT.

The chain links TRBV5-1 to TRBJ1-5; D gene uncertain. Germline assignment: CDR1 SGHRS and CDR2 YFSETQ. Trimming left V 7 bases short and J 0 bases short, with 20 bases between. This CDR3 comprises 17 residues. CDR3 residues: CASRFVQRFYSNQPQHF. Written as DNA, the CDR3 is TGCGCCAGCCGGTTTGTACAGCGTTTCTATAGCAATCAGCCCCAGCATTTT.

The chain joins TRBV15 to TRBJ1-1, with a possible D match to TRBD1 (6 bases). Germline CDR1 LNHNV, CDR2 YYDKDF (reference sequence). The CDR3 runs to 13 residues. V was trimmed by 0 bases and J by 6 bases, leaving 8 bases between them. As DNA, the CDR3 is TGTGCCACCAGCAGAGAGAGACAGGCTGAAGCTTTCTTT. Protein sequence: CATSRERQAEAFF.

The chain is built from TRBV30 and TRBJ2-7; tentative D call: TRBD1 (5 bases). V lost 2 bases and J 3 bases, leaving 11 bases between the germline ends. CDR3 size: 13 residues. Germline V gives CDR1 GTSNPN, CDR2 SVGIG (reference sequence). The DNA of the CDR3 is TGTGCCTGGAGTCCGCGACAGTACTACGAGCAGTACTTC. This codes for CAWSPRQYYEQYF.

The table lists this clonotype with a few counts. The chain employs TRBV27 and TRBJ2-1; no clear D gene. This CDR3 comprises 11 residues. Germline-derived CDR1 and CDR2 are MNHEY and SMNVEV (reference sequence). Deletions cut 7 bases from V and 4 bases from J, with 5 bases between. The CDR3 DNA is TGTGCCAGCAATCTTTACAATGAGCAGTTCTTC. It encodes CASNLYNEQFF.

This clonotype was counted a single time. V usage is TRBV4-1 and J usage is TRBJ2-5; D is unclear. V dropped 0 bases and J dropped 2 bases, with 7 bases sitting between them. Germline-derived CDR1 and CDR2 are MGHRA and YSYEKL. This CDR3 contains 14 residues. The CDR3 region is CASSQDPLQETQYF. CDR3 bases: TGCGCCAGCAGCCAAGATCCCCTACAAGAGACCCAGTACTTC.

In its sample, this clonotype was seen once. The chain carries TRBV6-5 and TRBJ1-1; 7 nucleotides match TRBD1. V lost 2 bases, J lost 3 bases, and 0 bases stayed unmatched. Per the germline V gene, CDR1 is MNHEY and CDR2 is SVGAGI. This CDR3 comprises 13 residues. DNA of the CDR3: TGTGCCAGCAGTTACACAGGGGACACTGAAGCTTTCTTT. Translated, it gives CASSYTGDTEAFF.

The CDR3 protein is CASSRDSYTEAFF. As DNA, the CDR3 is TGTGCCAGCAGTAGGGACAGCTACACTGAAGCTTTCTTT. The gene calls are TRBV6-2 or TRBV6-3 and TRBJ1-1; 7 positions match TRBD1. CDR3 length equals 13 residues. The trim removed 5 bases at V and 3 bases at J, leaving 3 bases unmatched. Germline values: CDR1 MNHEY, CDR2 SVGEGT.

CDR3 DNA sequence: TGTGCCAGCAGCGTAGCTCCAGGGCGAACCTACGAGCAGTACTTC. It encodes CASSVAPGRTYEQYF. The chain couples TRBV9 to TRBJ2-7; perhaps TRBD1 as D (5 bases). The CDR3 has 15 amino acids. V was trimmed by 0 bases and J by 2 bases, leaving 12 bases between them. Germline CDR1 and CDR2: SGDLS and YYNGEE.

The chain couples TRBV7-9 to TRBJ2-7; 10 positions agree with TRBD2. V lost 4 bases, J lost 3 bases, and 3 bases stayed unmatched. The CDR3 covers 14 residues. Germline V gives CDR1 SEHNR, CDR2 FQNEAQ (reference sequence). The CDR3 is CASSSGTSVYEQYF. The CDR3 bases are TGTGCCAGCAGCTCCGGGACTAGCGTCTACGAGCAGTACTTC.

CDR3 sequence: CASSEGTGGAETQYF. The CDR3 region has the DNA TGCGCCAGCAGCGAAGGGACAGGGGGCGCAGAGACCCAGTACTTC. The chain uses TRBV5-1 and TRBJ2-5, with TRBD1 matching over 12 bases. The V and J ends lost 4 bases and 4 bases, in that order; junction bases with no gene match: 5. Germline-derived CDR1 and CDR2 are SGHRS and YFSETQ. The CDR3 runs to 15 residues. The whole variable domain, filled in from reference TRBV5-1 and TRBJ2-5, reads KAGVTQTPRYLIKTRGQQVTLSCSPISGHRSVSWYQQTPGQGLQFLFEYFSETQRNKGNFPGRFSGRQFSNSRSEMNVSTLELGDSALYLCASSEGTGGAETQYFGPGTRLLVL.

In this sample, this clonotype turned up a few times. The V call is TRBV6-1, the J call TRBJ2-7; a weak D match, TRBD2 (6 bases). Germline CDR1 MNHNS, CDR2 SASEGT. This CDR3 is built from 13 residues. V lost 7 bases and J 6 bases, leaving 16 bases between the germline ends. For the CDR3, the DNA is TGTGCCAGCACCCCGGGGACTTCAACCGAGCAGTACTTC. It encodes CASTPGTSTEQYF.

The chain links TRBV4-1 to TRBJ2-3; 14 positions match TRBD2. The J segment lost 6 bases and the V segment lost 2 bases, leaving 7 bases of the junction unmatched. Germline assignment: CDR1 MGHRA and CDR2 YSYEKL. The CDR3 consists of 17 residues. The CDR3 spells CASSQTGTSGRVDTQYF. The CDR3, as DNA: TGCGCCAGCAGCCAAACCGGGACTAGCGGGAGAGTGGATACGCAGTATTTT.

V gene TRBV7-9 combines with J gene TRBJ1-1, with unresolved D. This CDR3 contains 13 residues. Per germline, CDR1 SEHNR and CDR2 FQNEAQ (reference sequence). V lost 5 bases and J 4 bases, leaving 11 bases between the germline ends. CDR3 amino acids: CASSVDPGTEAFF. The CDR3 bases are TGTGCCAGCAGCGTAGACCCGGGCACTGAAGCTTTCTTT.

The genes are TRBV7-2 and TRBJ2-6; D unresolved. Germline CDR1 SGHTA, CDR2 FQGNSA. The V end lost 8 bases, the J end lost 0 bases, and 8 bases lay between the germline ends. The CDR3 spans 14 residues. CDR3 nucleotide sequence: TGTGCCAGCCGAAATCCCTCTGGGGCCAACGTCCTGACTTTC. It is translated as CASRNPSGANVLTF. The full variable domain, its missing parts supplied by reference TRBV7-2 and TRBJ2-6, is GAGVSQSPSNKVTEKGKDVELRCDPISGHTALYWYRQSLGQGLEFLIYFQGNSAPDKSGLPSDRFSAERTGGSVSTLTIQRTQQEDSAVYLCASRNPSGANVLTFGAGSRLTVL.

The chain is built from TRBV4-1 and TRBJ2-4; D is uncertain. V shed 1 base and J shed 4 bases, with 14 bases lying between them. The CDR3 length is 16 residues. Per germline, CDR1 MGHRA and CDR2 YSYEKL. CDR3 coding DNA: TGCGCCAGCAGCCAAGTCCCGAGCAGGAGTAAAAACATTCAGTACTTC. Encoded protein: CASSQVPSRSKNIQYF.